Listed below are T cell receptor beta chains from one sample, sequenced in a study of cytomegalovirus exposure and HLA in healthy donors. The protocol was immunoSEQ multiplex PCR, while the TCRdb copy is restricted to in-frame clones and leaves out a portion. The sample lists 95,000 to 150,000 clones; around two thirds were seen once. Sequencing input: PBMCs. The source is a middle-aged woman in good health and CMV-seropositive. Each CDR3 is given with its conserved first and last residue. The order of the fields is CDR3 DNA, CDR3 protein, V gene, clone size, J gene, D gene. A D gene is named only where the DNA matches it firmly. Clone sizes are given selectively: once, few, many, or a class where the clone is expanded.

TGTGCCGTATTGGGCCCCTACGAGCAGTACTTC	CAVLGPYEQYF	TRBV27	NA	TRBJ2-7	NA
TGTGCCAGCAGTGATAAGGGGCGAGAGTACAATGAGCAGTTCTTC	CASSDKGREYNEQFF	TRBV6-1	NA	TRBJ2-1	NA
TGTGCCAGCAGTCCTCCACAGGGGTACTCTGGAAACACCATATATTTT	CASSPPQGYSGNTIYF	TRBV28	few	TRBJ1-3	TRBD1
TGTGCCAGCAGCCAATCGGGTCATAACTATGGCTACCCCTTC	CASSQSGHNYGYPF	TRBV16	few	TRBJ1-2	NA
TGTGCCAGCAGTGAACACCCAAACTCCTACAATGAGCAGTTCTTC	CASSEHPNSYNEQFF	TRBV6-4	few	TRBJ2-1	NA
TGTGCCAGCTCACCGGGCGGACAGGGCACCTACGAGCAGTACTTC	CASSPGGQGTYEQYF	TRBV18	few	TRBJ2-7	TRBD1
TGCAGCGTGGGACAGGGATTCTACGAGCAGTACTTC	CSVGQGFYEQYF	TRBV29-1	NA	TRBJ2-7	TRBD1
TGTGCCAGCATGGGTGGGGGGGTCGAGACCCAGTACTTC	CASMGGGVETQYF	TRBV28	NA	TRBJ2-5	TRBD2
TGTGCCAGCAGTTCGCATCCGGATCAGCCCCAGCATTTT	CASSSHPDQPQHF	TRBV5-6	NA	TRBJ1-5	NA
TGCAGCGTTACAATTGTTGCAGATACGCAGTATTTT	CSVTIVADTQYF	TRBV29-1	NA	TRBJ2-3	NA
TGCGCCAGCAGCTCTGGACAGGGGAAAACAGATACGCAGTATTTT	CASSSGQGKTDTQYF	TRBV5-1	NA	TRBJ2-3	TRBD1
TGTGCCAGCTCACGCGGGCTTCAAGAGACCCAGTACTTC	CASSRGLQETQYF	TRBV18	NA	TRBJ2-5	NA
TGTGCCAGCAGCTTGCTTAGCGGGAGTCTGGACGGGGAGCTGTTTTTT	CASSLLSGSLDGELFF	TRBV5-4	NA	TRBJ2-2	TRBD2